The rows below give T cell receptor beta chains drawn from one sample of a study of early T cells in non-severe SARS-CoV-2 infection. TCRdb called the 5' RACE reads again in MiXCR, with one record for every CDR3 protein. In the table there are about 52,000 distinct CDR3 sequences, about 11% of which are singletons. Sequencing was carried out using whole blood. These receptors were taken from an adult who was a healthcare worker with PCR-confirmed SARS-CoV-2 infection or an uninfected control (not recorded which). The CDR3 runs from the conserved cysteine through the conserved F or W. Fields, in order: J gene, D gene, clone size, V gene, CDR3 protein, CDR3 DNA. A D gene is named only where the DNA matches it firmly. Size values are once, few and many counts, or a class for expanded clones, and some rows have none.

j_gene: TRBJ2-7
d_gene: .
abundance: .
v_gene: TRBV4-3
CDR3aa: CASSQETGYEQYF
CDR3nt: TGCGCCAGCAGCCAAGAGACTGGCTACGAGCAGTACTTC

j_gene: TRBJ2-3
d_gene: .
abundance: many
v_gene: TRBV7-2
CDR3aa: CASSHRMGGGRGPDTQYF
CDR3nt: TGTGCCAGCAGCCATCGTATGGGAGGGGGAAGGGGCCCAGATACGCAGTATTTT

j_gene: TRBJ1-5
d_gene: .
abundance: .
v_gene: TRBV21-1
CDR3aa: CASSNAPPGEGYSNQPQHF
CDR3nt: TGTGCCAGCAGCAATGCACCGCCAGGGGAAGGGTATAGCAATCAGCCCCAGCATTTT

j_gene: TRBJ1-1
d_gene: .
abundance: few
v_gene: TRBV25-1
CDR3aa: CASRDFTGEAFF
CDR3nt: TGTGCCAGCAGAGATTTTACAGGGGAAGCTTTCTTT

j_gene: TRBJ2-3
d_gene: .
abundance: many
v_gene: TRBV3-1
CDR3aa: CASSQREGKYF
CDR3nt: TGTGCCAGCAGCCAAAGAGAGGGGAAGTATTTT

j_gene: TRBJ2-6
d_gene: .
abundance: many
v_gene: TRBV12-3/TRBV12-4
CDR3aa: CASSPGSGANVLTF
CDR3nt: TGTGCCAGCAGTCCAGGGTCTGGGGCCAACGTCCTGACTTTC

j_gene: TRBJ2-3
d_gene: .
abundance: .
v_gene: TRBV14
CDR3aa: CASSQVGDTQYF
CDR3nt: TGTGCCAGCAGCCAAGTAGGAGATACGCAGTATTTT

j_gene: TRBJ2-1
d_gene: TRBD2
abundance: .
v_gene: TRBV29-1
CDR3aa: CSAPLPYGGYNEQFF
CDR3nt: TGCAGCGCACCGCTACCTTACGGGGGGTACAATGAGCAGTTCTTC

j_gene: TRBJ1-1
d_gene: TRBD1
abundance: .
v_gene: TRBV29-1
CDR3aa: CSVVGGGLGTEAFF
CDR3nt: TGCAGCGTTGTCGGAGGGGGCTTGGGTACTGAAGCTTTCTTT

j_gene: TRBJ1-4
d_gene: .
abundance: .
v_gene: TRBV19
CDR3aa: CASSSGTENLDEKLFF
CDR3nt: TGTGCCAGTAGTAGCGGGACGGAGAACCTAGATGAAAAACTGTTTTTT

j_gene: TRBJ1-5
d_gene: .
abundance: many
v_gene: TRBV19
CDR3aa: CATAAGGPQPQHF
CDR3nt: TGTGCCACTGCGGCGGGGGGTCCTCAGCCCCAGCATTTT

j_gene: TRBJ1-6
d_gene: .
abundance: many
v_gene: TRBV9
CDR3aa: CASSSRLGGPGSPLHF
CDR3nt: TGTGCCAGCAGCTCGCGCCTTGGGGGGCCGGGTTCACCCCTCCACTTT

j_gene: TRBJ2-7
d_gene: .
abundance: .
v_gene: TRBV24-1
CDR3aa: CATSLTGTGEQYF
CDR3nt: TGTGCCACCAGCCTTACGGGCACTGGCGAGCAGTACTTC

j_gene: TRBJ2-4
d_gene: .
abundance: few
v_gene: TRBV2
CDR3aa: CASSEQNIQYF
CDR3nt: TGTGCCAGCAGTGAACAAAACATTCAGTACTTC

j_gene: TRBJ1-2
d_gene: TRBD1
abundance: many
v_gene: TRBV7-6
CDR3aa: CASSFGQGYGYTF
CDR3nt: TGTGCCAGCAGCTTCGGACAGGGTTATGGCTACACCTTC